The clone carrying this TCR beta chain appeared many times. This specimen comes from a study of naive and memory T cell subsets. Germline V gene data show CDR1 as PRHDT and CDR2 as FYEKMQ (reference sequence). The CDR3 consists of 15 residues. V lost 0 bases and J 3 bases, leaving 12 bases between the germline ends. Amplification of ligated cDNA took four PCR rounds with SP2 and nested alpha and beta constant primers. TCRdb used MiXCR to reprocess the UMI-ligation and nested PCR reads, holding one entry per CDR3 protein. In the table there are about 37,000 distinct CDR3 sequences, about 10% of which are singletons. The treatment was: skin biopsy from PPD injection site in Mantoux-positive individual. An oligonucleotide containing a UMI was ligated to the 3' end of TCR cDNA.

J is TRBJ2-7 and V is TRBV13; maybe TRBD2 (6 bases). This TCR was sampled from an adult in good health. The specimen comprised skin, sampled from a tuberculin skin test site. The CDR3 spells CASSLGLRGVYEQYF. DNA for the CDR3: TGTGCCAGCAGCTTAGGTTTGCGGGGCGTCTACGAGCAGTACTTC.